Described below is a single T cell receptor beta chain sequence and its context. The antigen it recognizes is unknown. Base qualities are missing; no much larger clone stands one base away. These data originate in a study of blood T cell repertoires in COVID-19 (dated by TCRdb to between 2020 and 2021). For the study in its entirety: The collaborator samples originated in the United States, Italy and Spain and spanned the acute and convalescent phases of COVID-19. The prospective study material was composed of cDNA or gDNA derived from T cells, B-cell-depleted T cells, or PBMCs. The dataset comprised deeply sampled blood TCRbeta repertoires from subjects exposed to, actively infected with, or recovered from COVID-19. The repertoires were released in a freely available public database intended as a resource for research on the immune response to SARS-CoV-2. Samples came from the ongoing ImmuneRACE study (first 160 participants) plus 1,254 subjects from 6 global collaborators. Sample metadata almost always included a de-identified subject ID, COVID-19 status, age in years and sex. Where HLA class I and class II types were available, the types were taken from metadata supplied by the sample provider, not from assay-based typing. Overall study results and their limits: How much clinical and demographic metadata was included differed by source and by participant, and the metadata was provided uncurated.

In the prospective study, participants were 18 to 89 years old, resided in about 25 geographic areas of the United States, and were enrolled through a virtual design. In the prospective study, participants were assigned to cohorts based on the clinical history participants reported in a screening survey and a study questionnaire. Recovered participants in ImmuneRACE Cohort 3 were defined by two consecutive negative NP/OP PCR tests, clearance by a healthcare professional, or resolution of symptoms. Each participant in the prospective study had whole blood, serum and a nasopharyngeal or oropharyngeal swab collected by mobile phlebotomists. Additional blood draws and questionnaires over an approximately two-month period could optionally be provided by prospective study participants. Before DNA extraction, blood samples from the prospective study were shipped at room temperature or frozen. The CDR3 holds 15 amino acids from the cysteine to the phenylalanine. The entry retains the CDR3 DNA only, 45 bases that are in frame from base 1. Germline trimming amounts to 5 bases on V and 7 bases on J, with 11 as the count of junction bases outside the gene matches. The germline V gene (reference sequence) sets CDR1 to SEHNR and CDR2 to FQNEAQ.

TCRbeta CDR3 regions were amplified from genomic DNA using the immunoSEQ Assay, a bias-controlled multiplex PCR. The paper's data handling went like this. Within the assay, amplification of reference gene primers was used to estimate how many nucleated cells each sample contained. To quantify the absolute abundance of each unique TCRbeta CDR3 rearrangement, sequence reads were collapsed and filtered. For each sample, productive Simpson clonality was calculated by taking the square root of Simpson's diversity index across productive rearrangements. TCRdb stores this immuneACCESS table with in-frame sequences only. Part of the clones is absent; in the studies checked, under half of the shortfall reflects unresolved V genes, and no reason is known for the rest. Clone size and the V and J calls come from that table; the DNA yielded D and trimming. The sample table lists about 220,000 clones, approximately 83% of them with a count of one. The leading ten clones occupy around 3.4% of the sample.

The sequenced material came from PBMCs or T cells enriched from blood (not recorded which). The chain couples TRBV7-9 to TRBJ2-5, and 9 bases in between align with TRBD2. This clonotype was sampled from a woman aged 60 to 75 who had recovered from COVID-19. The sequenced DNA: TGTGCCAGCAGCCTGGGGGCGGGAGGGCCAGGGACCCAGTACTTC. This sequence encodes CASSLGAGGPGTQYF.